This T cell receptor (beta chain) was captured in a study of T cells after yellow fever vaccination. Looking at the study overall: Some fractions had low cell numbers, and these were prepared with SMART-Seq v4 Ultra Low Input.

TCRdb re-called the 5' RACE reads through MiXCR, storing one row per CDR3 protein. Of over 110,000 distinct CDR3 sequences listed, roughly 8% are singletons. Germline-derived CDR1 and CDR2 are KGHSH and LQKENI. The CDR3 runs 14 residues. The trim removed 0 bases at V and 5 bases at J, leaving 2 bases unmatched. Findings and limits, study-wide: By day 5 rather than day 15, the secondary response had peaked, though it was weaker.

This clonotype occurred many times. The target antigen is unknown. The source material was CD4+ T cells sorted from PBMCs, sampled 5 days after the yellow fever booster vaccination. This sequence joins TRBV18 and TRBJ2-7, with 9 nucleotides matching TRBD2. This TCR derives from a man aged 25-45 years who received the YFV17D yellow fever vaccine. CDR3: CASSPPSGRHEQYF. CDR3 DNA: TGTGCCAGCTCACCACCTAGCGGGAGACACGAGCAGTACTTC.